Listed below are T cell receptor beta chains from one sample, sequenced in a study of T cells after yellow fever vaccination. TCRdb reprocessed the 5' RACE reads with MiXCR, giving one entry per CDR3 protein. The repertoire holds 250,000 to 300,000 distinct CDR3 sequences, around 5.2% seen once, with roughly 3.4% in the top ten. The material was CD4+ T cells sorted from PBMCs, obtained on the day of the yellow fever booster vaccination. The receptors were sampled from a man between 18 and 29 years old who received the YFV17D yellow fever vaccine. The CDR3 runs from the conserved cysteine through the conserved F or W. D genes are given only for firm matches. Expanded clones get a size class; other rows say once, few or many, or leave the size out.

D gene: -
J gene: TRBJ2-3
clone size: many
V gene: TRBV5-6
CDR3 protein: CASSSDRRITDTQYF
CDR3 DNA: TGTGCCAGCAGCTCCGACAGAAGGATCACAGATACGCAGTATTTT

D gene: -
J gene: TRBJ2-2
clone size: -
V gene: TRBV7-2
CDR3 protein: CASSQDWGELFF
CDR3 DNA: TGTGCCAGCAGCCAAGATTGGGGGGAGCTGTTTTTT

D gene: TRBD1
J gene: TRBJ2-7
clone size: few
V gene: TRBV12-3/TRBV12-4
CDR3 protein: CASRKGGGWDEQYF
CDR3 DNA: TGTGCCAGCAGGAAAGGGGGCGGTTGGGACGAGCAGTACTTC

D gene: -
J gene: TRBJ2-2
clone size: -
V gene: TRBV4-3
CDR3 protein: CASSQVRRTGELFF
CDR3 DNA: TGCGCCAGCAGCCAAGTACGAAGGACCGGGGAGCTGTTTTTT

D gene: -
J gene: TRBJ2-7
clone size: -
V gene: TRBV7-2
CDR3 protein: CASSLGGTDGRTF
CDR3 DNA: TGTGCCAGCAGCTTAGGGGGGACAGATGGGAGGACCTTC

D gene: -
J gene: TRBJ2-1
clone size: few
V gene: TRBV3-1
CDR3 protein: CASSQAGRLFDEQFF
CDR3 DNA: TGTGCCAGCAGCCAAGCTGGCAGATTATTCGATGAGCAGTTCTTC

D gene: -
J gene: TRBJ2-2
clone size: -
V gene: TRBV18
CDR3 protein: CASSPVSGSEELFF
CDR3 DNA: TGTGCCAGCTCTCCCGTATCAGGGTCGGAGGAGCTGTTTTTT

D gene: -
J gene: TRBJ1-2
clone size: few
V gene: TRBV7-2
CDR3 protein: CASSTRTGRGYTF
CDR3 DNA: TGTGCCAGCAGCACCCGGACGGGGAGGGGCTACACCTTC

D gene: TRBD2
J gene: TRBJ2-3
clone size: few
V gene: TRBV7-2
CDR3 protein: CASSLAGLAGGGTDTQYF
CDR3 DNA: TGTGCCAGCAGCTTAGCGGGACTAGCGGGGGGCGGCACAGATACGCAGTATTTT

D gene: -
J gene: TRBJ2-5
clone size: -
V gene: TRBV6-1
CDR3 protein: CASRGVVQETQYF
CDR3 DNA: TGTGCCAGCAGGGGCGTAGTACAAGAGACCCAGTACTTC

D gene: -
J gene: TRBJ1-1
clone size: many
V gene: TRBV7-2
CDR3 protein: CASSPTGEAFF
CDR3 DNA: TGTGCCAGCAGCCCTACCGGGGAAGCTTTCTTT

D gene: -
J gene: TRBJ2-5
clone size: -
V gene: TRBV9
CDR3 protein: CASSVDVGKETQYF
CDR3 DNA: TGTGCCAGCAGCGTAGACGTCGGCAAGGAGACCCAGTACTTC

D gene: TRBD1
J gene: TRBJ1-2
clone size: -
V gene: TRBV28
CDR3 protein: CASTTGVDYGYTF
CDR3 DNA: TGTGCCAGCACTACAGGGGTCGACTATGGCTACACCTTC

D gene: -
J gene: TRBJ2-3
clone size: few
V gene: TRBV29-1
CDR3 protein: CSVGGATQYF
CDR3 DNA: TGCAGCGTCGGGGGCGCTACGCAGTATTTT

D gene: TRBD1
J gene: TRBJ2-7
clone size: -
V gene: TRBV7-9
CDR3 protein: CASSLRGSRQGVYEQYF
CDR3 DNA: TGTGCCAGCAGCTTACGTGGTTCGCGACAGGGTGTTTACGAGCAGTACTTC